The T cell receptor beta chain described here comes from a study of T cell responses to AZD1222 COVID-19 vaccine. This table comes from immunoSEQ multiplex PCR, and its TCRdb copy is limited to in-frame clones, with some not included. The table includes about 150,000 clones, roughly 90% detected once. Comments on this clone: Antigen: not known.

Study-level points and caveats: White British people made up most donors, females outnumbered males, and clonal diversity was possibly underestimated. At study baseline, merely about 6 AZD1222 recipients were seropositive.

This sequence was found in an adult in good health. Here the sequenced sample was peripheral blood, taken on day 0 of AZD1222 vaccination.

The CDR3 DNA sequence: TGTGCCAGCAGTTCAACCCCGACAGGGTTTGGCTACACCTTC. Protein: CASSSTPTGFGYTF. The gene calls are TRBV27 and TRBJ1-2; 7 positions match TRBD1. This CDR3 comprises 14 residues. V trimming: 4 bases; J trimming: 7 bases; junction bases outside the gene matches: 9. Germline CDR1 reads MNHEY; CDR2 reads SMNVEV (reference sequence).